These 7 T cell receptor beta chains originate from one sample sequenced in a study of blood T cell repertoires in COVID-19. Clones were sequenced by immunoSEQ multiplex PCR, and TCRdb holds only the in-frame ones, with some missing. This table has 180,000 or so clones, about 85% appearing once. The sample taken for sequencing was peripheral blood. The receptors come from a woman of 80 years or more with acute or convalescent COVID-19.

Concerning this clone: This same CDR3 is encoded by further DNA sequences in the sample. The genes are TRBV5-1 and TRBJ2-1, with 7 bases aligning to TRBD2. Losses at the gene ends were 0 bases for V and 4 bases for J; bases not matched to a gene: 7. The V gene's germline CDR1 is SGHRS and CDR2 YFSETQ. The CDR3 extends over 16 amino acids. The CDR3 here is CASSLVAGADYNEQFF. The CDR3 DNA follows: TGCGCCAGCAGCTTGGTTGCGGGAGCGGATTACAATGAGCAGTTCTTC.

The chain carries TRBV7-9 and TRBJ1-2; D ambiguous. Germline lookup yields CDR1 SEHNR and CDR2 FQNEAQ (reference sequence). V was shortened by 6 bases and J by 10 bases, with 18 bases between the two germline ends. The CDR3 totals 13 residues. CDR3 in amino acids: CASSSGPLGAYTF. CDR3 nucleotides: TGTGCCAGCAGTTCTGGGCCCTTAGGCGCCTACACCTTC.

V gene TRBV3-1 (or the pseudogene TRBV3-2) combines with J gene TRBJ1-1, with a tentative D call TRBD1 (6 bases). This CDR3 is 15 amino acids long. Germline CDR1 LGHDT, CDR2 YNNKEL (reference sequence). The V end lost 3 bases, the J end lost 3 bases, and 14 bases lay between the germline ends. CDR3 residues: CASSQRGGGYTEAFF. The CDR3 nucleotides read TGTGCCAGCAGCCAGAGGGGAGGGGGGTACACTGAAGCTTTCTTT.

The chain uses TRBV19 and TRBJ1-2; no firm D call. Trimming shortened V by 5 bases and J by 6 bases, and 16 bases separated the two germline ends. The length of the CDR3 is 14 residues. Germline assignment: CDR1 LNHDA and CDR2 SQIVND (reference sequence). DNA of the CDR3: TGTGCCAGTAGTCATTTGTCGGGGAGAAATGGCTACACCTTC. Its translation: CASSHLSGRNGYTF.

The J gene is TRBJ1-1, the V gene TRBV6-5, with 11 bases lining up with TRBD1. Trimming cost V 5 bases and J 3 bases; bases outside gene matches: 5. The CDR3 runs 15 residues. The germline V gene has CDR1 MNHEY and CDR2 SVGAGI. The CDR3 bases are TGTGCCAGCAGTCAGGACAGGGGGCGCGACACTGAAGCTTTCTTT. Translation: CASSQDRGRDTEAFF.

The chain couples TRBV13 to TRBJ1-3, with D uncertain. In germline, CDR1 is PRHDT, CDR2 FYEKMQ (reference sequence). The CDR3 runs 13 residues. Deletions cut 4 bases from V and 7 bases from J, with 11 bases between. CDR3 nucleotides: TGTGCCAGCAGCTACCGGAGGAGGAACACCATATATTTT. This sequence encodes CASSYRRRNTIYF.

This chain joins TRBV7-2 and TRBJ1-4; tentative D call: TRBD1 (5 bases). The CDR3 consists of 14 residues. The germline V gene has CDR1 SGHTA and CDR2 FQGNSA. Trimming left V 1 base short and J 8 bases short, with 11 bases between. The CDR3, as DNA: TGTGCCAGCAGCTTAGAAAGGGGAGGGGAAAAACTGTTTTTT. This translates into CASSLERGGEKLFF.